Here is one TCR beta chain with its context. The target antigen is unknown. This specimen comes from a study of identical twins. Study-wide results and limits: The models systematically underestimated how much out-of-frame TCR alpha was shared in monozygotic twins.

Template switching added a universal primer site; cDNA carried unique molecular identifiers. Each CDR3 protein gets one entry after TCRdb re-called the 5' RACE reads with MiXCR. The repertoire consists of about 340,000 distinct CDR3 sequences, with about 9% occurring once and the leading ten covering over 7%. Only healthy Caucasians were included as donors. The sequence came from a woman aged 45-65 years in good health. Material for sequencing was naive T cells sorted from blood.

In nucleotides, the CDR3 is TGTGCCAGCAGTCTCTCTCGACAGTATAGCAATCAGCCCCAGCATTTT. Encoded protein: CASSLSRQYSNQPQHF. The gene calls are TRBV27 and TRBJ1-5; D perhaps matches TRBD1 (5 bases). Germline lookup yields CDR1 MNHEY and CDR2 SMNVEV (reference sequence). CDR3 size: 16 residues. V lost 5 bases and J lost 0, with 14 bases in between.